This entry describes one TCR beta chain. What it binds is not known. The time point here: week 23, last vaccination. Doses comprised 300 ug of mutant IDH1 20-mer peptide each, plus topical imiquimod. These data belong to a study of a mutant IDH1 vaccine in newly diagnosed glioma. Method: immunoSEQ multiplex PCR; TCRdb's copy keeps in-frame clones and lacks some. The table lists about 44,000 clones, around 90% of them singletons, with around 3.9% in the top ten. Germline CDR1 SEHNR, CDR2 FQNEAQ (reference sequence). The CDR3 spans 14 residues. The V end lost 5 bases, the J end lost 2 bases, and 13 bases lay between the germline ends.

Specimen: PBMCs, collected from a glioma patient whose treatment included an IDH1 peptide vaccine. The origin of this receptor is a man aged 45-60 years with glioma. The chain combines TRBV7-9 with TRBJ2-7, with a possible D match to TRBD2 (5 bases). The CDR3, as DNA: TGTGCCAGCAGCCCCATGGCGAGGGCCTACGAGCAGTACTTC. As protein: CASSPMARAYEQYF.